These 24 T cell receptor beta chains originate from one sample sequenced in a study of blood T cell repertoires in COVID-19. Produced via immunoSEQ multiplex PCR; TCRdb's table is partial and in-frame only. The table records some 180,000 clones, around 83% of them present only once. Sequencing input: peripheral blood. These receptors were obtained from an older woman with acute or convalescent COVID-19.

The chain has TRBV5-1 and TRBJ1-1; tentative D call: TRBD1 (5 bases). V lost 1 base, J lost 8 bases, and 9 bases lay in between. CDR1 and CDR2 from the germline V gene are SGHRS and YFSETQ. The CDR3 length is 12 residues. This chain's CDR3 is CASSLQGNEAFF. The CDR3 nucleotides read TGCGCCAGCAGCTTGCAGGGTAACGAAGCTTTCTTT.

V is TRBV5-1 and J is TRBJ1-1; 7 bases map to TRBD1. V dropped 2 bases and J dropped 1; count of bases not matched to a gene: 2. The CDR3 covers 14 residues. CDR1 is SGHRS and CDR2 is YFSETQ in the germline V gene. CDR3 region: CASSLGTANTEAFF. CDR3 nucleotides: TGCGCCAGCAGCTTAGGGACAGCGAACACTGAAGCTTTCTTT.

This rearrangement joins TRBV3-1 (or the pseudogene TRBV3-2) to TRBJ1-1; 7 nucleotides line up with TRBD1. The germline gives CDR1 LGHDT, CDR2 YNNKEL (reference sequence). The CDR3 sequence is 16 residues long. The ends lost 4 bases at V and 2 bases at J; junction bases unmatched: 10. Written as DNA, the CDR3 is TGTGCCAGCAGCCGGGGGCAGGGGGGCCTCAACACTGAAGCTTTCTTT. It encodes CASSRGQGGLNTEAFF.

This clone was detected only once. The chain links TRBV11-3 to TRBJ2-3, with 13 bases identical to TRBD2. This CDR3 is 16 amino acids long. Trimming at V came to 4 bases and at J to 6 bases, leaving 7 bases not matched to a gene. In germline, CDR1 is SGHNT, CDR2 YENEEA. The CDR3 sequence is CASSSRTSGSGDTQYF. The CDR3, as DNA: TGTGCCAGCAGCTCAAGGACTAGCGGGAGTGGCGATACGCAGTATTTT.

This rearrangement joins TRBV13 to TRBJ2-1; D is perhaps TRBD2 (5 bases). The V end lost 8 bases, the J end lost 0 bases, and 11 bases lay between the germline ends. The CDR3 length is 14 residues. The germline V gene has CDR1 PRHDT and CDR2 FYEKMQ (reference sequence). The CDR3 protein is CASGSRSSYNEQFF. As DNA, the CDR3 is TGTGCCAGCGGGAGCAGGAGCTCCTACAATGAGCAGTTCTTC. The variable domain in full, with the rest retrieved from reference TRBV13 and TRBJ2-1, is AAGVIQSPRHLIKEKRETATLKCYPIPRHDTVYWYQQGPGQDPQFLISFYEKMQSDKGSIPDRFSAQQFSDYHSELNMSSLELGDSALYFCASGSRSSYNEQFFGPGTRLTVL.

The count of this clone is one. V gene TRBV29-1 combines with J gene TRBJ2-3, with TRBD2 matching 9 bases. Trimming cost V 6 bases and J 3 bases; bases outside gene matches: 7. The CDR3 covers 14 residues. The germline V gene has CDR1 SQVTM and CDR2 ANQGSEA. CDR3 sequence: CSVRGRAGTDTQYF. DNA for the CDR3: TGCAGCGTCCGCGGGAGGGCCGGGACAGATACGCAGTATTTT.

The chain uses TRBV16 and TRBJ1-5, with D unclear. CDR1 is KGHSY and CDR2 is FQNENV in the germline V gene. The CDR3 runs 16 residues. The V end was cut by 0 bases, the J end by 6 bases, with 15 bases between. CDR3 in amino acids: CASSQSGGPRTQPQHF. The CDR3 region has the DNA TGTGCCAGCAGCCAATCCGGAGGCCCCCGGACTCAGCCCCAGCATTTT.

The V gene is TRBV27, the J gene TRBJ2-1; 10 bases fit TRBD1. CDR1 MNHEY and CDR2 SMNVEV come from the germline V gene (reference sequence). V lost 6 bases, J lost 8 bases, and 13 bases stayed unmatched. CDR3 length equals 16 residues. The chain's CDR3 is CASSLPGTGARYEQFF. CDR3 in DNA: TGTGCCAGCAGCTTACCCGGGACAGGGGCACGGTATGAGCAGTTCTTC.

The chain employs TRBV2 and TRBJ1-1, with 7 bases lining up with TRBD1. V shed 6 bases and J 0 bases; nucleotides not matched to a gene: 4. The CDR3 is 14 residues long. Germline V lookup: CDR1 SNHLY, CDR2 FYNNEI. The CDR3, as DNA: TGTGCCAGCAGGGGACAGACGATGAACACTGAAGCTTTCTTT. Translation gives CASRGQTMNTEAFF.

This clone has just one count. The chain links TRBV10-3 to TRBJ1-5; D gene unclear. This CDR3 has 15 residues. The germline V gene has CDR1 ENHRY and CDR2 SYGVKD. The ends were cut back, 2 bases at V and 0 bases at J, with 8 bases in the middle. In nucleotides, the CDR3 is TGTGCCATCAGTGAGGGCACAAATAGCAATCAGCCCCAGCATTTT. Its protein is CAISEGTNSNQPQHF.

This clone was found a few times. This chain connects TRBV11-3 to TRBJ2-1, with 8 bases identical to TRBD2. The germline CDR1 and CDR2 sequences are SGHNT and YENEEA. There are 15 residues in the CDR3. V lost 4 bases and J lost 7; bases outside the gene matches: 9. CDR3 DNA: TGTGCCAGCAGCTCCCGGGAGGGCGGTGGAAATGAGCAGTTCTTC. This codes for CASSSREGGGNEQFF.

V usage is TRBV24-1 and J usage is TRBJ2-1, with TRBD2 matching 7 bases. V lost 8 bases and J lost 3; bases outside the gene matches: 3. CDR3 length: 13 residues. CDR1 KGHDR and CDR2 SFDVKD come from the germline V gene. As DNA, the CDR3 is TGTGCCACCAACAGCGGGATCTACAATGAGCAGTTCTTC. As protein: CATNSGIYNEQFF.

The CDR3 here is CATSREGTSSYEQYF. The CDR3 DNA reads as TGTGCCACCAGCAGAGAGGGGACTAGCTCCTACGAGCAGTACTTC. The chain is built from TRBV15 and TRBJ2-7; 8 nucleotides line up with TRBD2. Germline values: CDR1 LNHNV, CDR2 YYDKDF (reference sequence). The V segment lost 0 bases and the J segment 0 bases; nucleotides outside the gene matches: 1. This CDR3 region has 15 residues.

The genes are TRBV2 and TRBJ2-1; TRBD1 is a possible D gene (6 bases). Per germline, CDR1 SNHLY and CDR2 FYNNEI. The CDR3 consists of 14 residues. Trimming took 6 bases from V and 5 from J, leaving 14 bases between them. The CDR3 protein is CASRGNPGDNEQFF. The CDR3 DNA is TGTGCCAGCAGGGGAAACCCAGGGGACAATGAGCAGTTCTTC.

The genes are TRBV5-1 and TRBJ2-2; tentatively, D is TRBD1 (6 bases). From germline, CDR1 is SGHRS and CDR2 YFSETQ. The CDR3 length is 15 residues. V lost 6 bases and J lost 0, with 12 bases in between. The CDR3 sequence is CASTPTGPNTGELFF. The CDR3 DNA is TGCGCCAGCACCCCGACAGGACCGAACACCGGGGAGCTGTTTTTT. The full variable domain, in which reference TRBV5-1 and TRBJ2-2 provide the parts outside the CDR3, is KAGVTQTPRYLIKTRGQQVTLSCSPISGHRSVSWYQQTPGQGLQFLFEYFSETQRNKGNFPGRFSGRQFSNSRSEMNVSTLELGDSALYLCASTPTGPNTGELFFGEGSRLTVL.

This chain joins TRBV7-3 and TRBJ2-2; 8 positions agree with TRBD2. The CDR3 length is 15 residues. CDR1 is SGHTA, CDR2 FQGTGA, per germline. With 5 bases clipped from V and 5 bases from J, the junction kept 7 bases outside the gene matches. The CDR3 is CASSPSGSGTGELFF. The CDR3 nucleotides read TGTGCCAGCAGCCCGAGCGGGAGTGGGACCGGGGAGCTGTTTTTT. The variable domain in full, with the rest retrieved from reference TRBV7-3 and TRBJ2-2, is GAGVSQTPSNKVTEKGKYVELRCDPISGHTALYWYRQSLGQGPEFLIYFQGTGAADDSGLPNDRFFAVRPEGSVSTLKIQRTERGDSAVYLCASSPSGSGTGELFFGEGSRLTVL.

The genes are TRBV7-2 and TRBJ2-1; D gene unclear. This CDR3 comprises 12 residues. The germline CDR1 and CDR2 sequences are SGHTA and FQGNSA. V lost 4 bases to trimming and J lost 2 bases, with 3 bases between them. The CDR3 coding sequence is TGTGCCAGCAGCTCCACCTACAATGAGCAGTTCTTC. Its translation: CASSSTYNEQFF.

The V gene is TRBV7-2, the J gene TRBJ1-5, with 7 bases that match TRBD1. CDR1 and CDR2 from the germline V gene are SGHTA and FQGNSA. V was clipped by 0 bases and J by 5 bases; unmatched bases: 7. CDR3 length equals 16 residues. The CDR3 is CASSLANRGIDQPQHF. In nucleotides, the CDR3 is TGTGCCAGCAGCTTAGCGAACAGGGGTATAGATCAGCCCCAGCATTTT.

This clone came up once. Relative to the germline gene, one junction end is altered; a read error may explain this. The rearrangement uses TRBV12-3 or TRBV12-4 and TRBJ2-5; 9 bases map to TRBD2. The CDR3 totals 13 residues. The DNA of the CDR3 is TGTGCCAGCAGGTTAGCGGGAGCAGAGACCCAGTACTTC. It yields the protein CASRLAGAETQYF.

The chain couples TRBV11-2 to TRBJ1-4; D is undetermined. V was pared by 1 base and J by 4 bases, with 10 bases between. CDR1 SGHAT and CDR2 FQNNGV come from the germline V gene. The CDR3 totals 15 residues. CDR3 sequence: CASSLAPGINEKLFF. The CDR3 DNA reads as TGTGCCAGCAGCTTAGCCCCAGGAATTAATGAAAAACTGTTTTTT.

The gene calls are TRBV19 and TRBJ1-3; D possibly corresponds to TRBD1 (6 bases). Per the germline V gene, CDR1 is LNHDA and CDR2 is SQIVND (reference sequence). Deletions cut 4 bases from V and 0 bases from J, with 10 bases between. The CDR3 spans 15 residues. The CDR3 protein is CASSTGTLSGNTIYF. Here the CDR3 DNA reads TGTGCCAGTAGTACCGGGACACTCTCTGGAAACACCATATATTTT.

This chain uses TRBV18 with TRBJ1-5; D is undetermined. The CDR3 extends over 12 amino acids. Germline CDR1 is KGHSH and CDR2 is LQKENI. V lost 3 bases and J 5 bases, leaving 5 bases between the germline ends. The DNA for the CDR3 is TGTGCCAGCTCACCCTCCCATCAGCCCCAGCATTTT. Protein sequence: CASSPSHQPQHF.

CDR3: CASSERGPNYEQYV. CDR3 in DNA: TGTGCCAGCAGTGAAAGGGGGCCCAACTACGAGCAGTACGTC. The rearrangement joins TRBV6-1 to TRBJ2-7, with TRBD1 matching over 7 bases. The CDR3 extends over 14 amino acids. CDR1 MNHNS and CDR2 SASEGT come from the germline V gene. J was trimmed by 3 bases and V by 2 bases; bases with no gene match: 4.

J is TRBJ2-1 and V is TRBV5-1, with 10 bases that match TRBD2. There are 16 residues in the CDR3. Germline values: CDR1 SGHRS, CDR2 YFSETQ. Trimming at V came to 4 bases and at J to 8 bases, leaving 12 bases not matched to a gene. This CDR3 reads CASSQGASGSIDEQFF. DNA for the CDR3: TGCGCCAGCAGCCAGGGCGCTAGCGGGAGCATCGATGAGCAGTTCTTC.